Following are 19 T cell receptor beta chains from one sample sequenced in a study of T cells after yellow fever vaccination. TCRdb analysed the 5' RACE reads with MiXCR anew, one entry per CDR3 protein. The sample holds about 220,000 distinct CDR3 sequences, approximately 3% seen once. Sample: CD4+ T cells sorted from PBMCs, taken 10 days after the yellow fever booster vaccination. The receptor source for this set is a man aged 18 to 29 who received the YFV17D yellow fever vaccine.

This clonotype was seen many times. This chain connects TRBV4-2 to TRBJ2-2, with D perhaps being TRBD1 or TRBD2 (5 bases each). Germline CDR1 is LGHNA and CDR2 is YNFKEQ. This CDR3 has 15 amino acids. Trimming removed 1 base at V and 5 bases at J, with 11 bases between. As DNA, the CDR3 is TGTGCCAGCAGCCAAGTAGGGGACGAAACCGGGGAGCTGTTTTTT. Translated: CASSQVGDETGELFF.

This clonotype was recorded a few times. The CDR3 bases are TGTGCCATCAGTGAGTCTAGCCAATTTGGCAATCAGCCCCAGCATTTT. Encoded protein: CAISESSQFGNQPQHF. This chain joins TRBV10-3 and TRBJ1-5, with D unresolved. The CDR3 length is 16 residues. Per the germline V gene, CDR1 is ENHRY and CDR2 is SYGVKD. The V and J ends lost 0 bases and 2 bases respectively, with 11 bases between them.

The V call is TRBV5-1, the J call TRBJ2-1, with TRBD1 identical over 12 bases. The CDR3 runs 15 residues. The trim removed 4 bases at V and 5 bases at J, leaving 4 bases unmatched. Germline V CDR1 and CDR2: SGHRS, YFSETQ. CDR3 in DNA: TGCGCCAGCAGCCTCGGGACAGGGGGCAACAATGAGCAGTTCTTC. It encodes CASSLGTGGNNEQFF.

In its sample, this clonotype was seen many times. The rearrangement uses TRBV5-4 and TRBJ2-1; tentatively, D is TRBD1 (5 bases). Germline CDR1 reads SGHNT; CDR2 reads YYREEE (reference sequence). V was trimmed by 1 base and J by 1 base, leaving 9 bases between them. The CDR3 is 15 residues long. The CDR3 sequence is CASSLSQGSYNEQFF. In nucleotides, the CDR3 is TGTGCCAGCAGCTTGAGTCAGGGATCCTACAATGAGCAGTTCTTC.

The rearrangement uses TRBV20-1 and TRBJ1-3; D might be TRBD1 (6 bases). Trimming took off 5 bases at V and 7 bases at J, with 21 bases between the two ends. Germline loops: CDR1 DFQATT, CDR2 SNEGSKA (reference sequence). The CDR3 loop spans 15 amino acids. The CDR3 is CSAARDTVVWNTIYF. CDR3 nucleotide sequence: TGCAGTGCTGCCCGGGACACTGTTGTTTGGAACACCATATATTTT.

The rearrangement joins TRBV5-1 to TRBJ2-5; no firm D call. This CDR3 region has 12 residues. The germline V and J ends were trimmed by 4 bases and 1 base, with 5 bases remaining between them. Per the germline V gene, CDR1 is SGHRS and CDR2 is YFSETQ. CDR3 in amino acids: CASSRVQETQYF. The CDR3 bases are TGCGCCAGCAGCCGGGTCCAAGAGACCCAGTACTTC.

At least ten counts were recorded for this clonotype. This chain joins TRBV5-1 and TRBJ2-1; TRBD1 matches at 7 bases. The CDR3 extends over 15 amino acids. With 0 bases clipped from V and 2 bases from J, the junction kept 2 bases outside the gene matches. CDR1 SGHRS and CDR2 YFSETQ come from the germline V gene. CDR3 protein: CASSLEGAAYNEQFF. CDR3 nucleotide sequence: TGCGCCAGCAGCTTGGAGGGGGCCGCCTACAATGAGCAGTTCTTC.

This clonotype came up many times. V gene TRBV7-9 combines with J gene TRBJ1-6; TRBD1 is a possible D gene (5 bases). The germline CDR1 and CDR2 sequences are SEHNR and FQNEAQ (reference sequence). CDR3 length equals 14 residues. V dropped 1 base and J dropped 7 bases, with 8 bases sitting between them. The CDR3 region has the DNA TGTGCCAGCAGCTTAGGACAGCTGAATTCACCCCTCCACTTT. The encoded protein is CASSLGQLNSPLHF. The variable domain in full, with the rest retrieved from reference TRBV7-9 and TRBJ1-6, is DTGVSQNPRHKITKRGQNVTFRCDPISEHNRLYWYRQTLGQGPEFLTYFQNEAQLEKSRLLSDRFSAERPKGSFSTLEIQRTEQGDSAMYLCASSLGQLNSPLHFGNGTRLTVT.

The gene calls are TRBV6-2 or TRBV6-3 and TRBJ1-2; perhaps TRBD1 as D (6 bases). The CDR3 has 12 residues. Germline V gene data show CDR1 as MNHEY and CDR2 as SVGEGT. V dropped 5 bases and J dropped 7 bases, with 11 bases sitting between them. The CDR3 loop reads CASSHRDSGYTF. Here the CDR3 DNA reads TGTGCCAGCAGTCACAGGGACTCTGGCTACACCTTC.

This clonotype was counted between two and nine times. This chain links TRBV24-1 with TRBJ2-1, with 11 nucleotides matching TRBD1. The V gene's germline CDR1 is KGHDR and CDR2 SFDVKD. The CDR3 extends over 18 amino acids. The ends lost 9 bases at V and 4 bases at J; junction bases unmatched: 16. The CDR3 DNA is TGTGCCACCGGTCGGACAGGGGGCGAGTTTGGGCCTTACAATGAGCAGTTCTTC. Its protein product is CATGRTGGEFGPYNEQFF.

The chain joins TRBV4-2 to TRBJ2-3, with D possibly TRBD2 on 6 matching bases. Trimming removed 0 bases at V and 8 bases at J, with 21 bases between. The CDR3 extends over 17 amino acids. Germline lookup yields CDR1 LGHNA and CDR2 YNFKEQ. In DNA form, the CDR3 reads TGTGCCAGCAGCCAAGAGGGTAACGGCCGGGGGAGAAGTACGCAGTATTTT. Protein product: CASSQEGNGRGRSTQYF.

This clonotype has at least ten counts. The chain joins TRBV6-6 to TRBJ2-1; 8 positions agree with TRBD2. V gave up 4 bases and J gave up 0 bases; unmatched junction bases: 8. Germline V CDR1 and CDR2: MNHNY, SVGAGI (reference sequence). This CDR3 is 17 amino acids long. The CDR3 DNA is TGTGCCAGCAGTTCCCCGGGACTAGGGAGCTCCTACAATGAGCAGTTCTTC. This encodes CASSSPGLGSSYNEQFF.

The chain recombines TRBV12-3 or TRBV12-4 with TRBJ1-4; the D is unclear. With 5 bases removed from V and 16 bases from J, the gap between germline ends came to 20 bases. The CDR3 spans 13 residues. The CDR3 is CASSRGVETHPFF. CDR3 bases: TGTGCCAGCAGTCGCGGTGTAGAAACCCACCCGTTTTTT.

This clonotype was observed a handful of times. For the CDR3, the DNA is TGTGCCAGCACCCGGGGCGGGGGGAAAAGCACAGATACGCAGTATTTT. Its protein product is CASTRGGGKSTDTQYF. The rearrangement joins TRBV5-4 to TRBJ2-3; 8 bases match TRBD2. The trim removed 6 bases at V and 0 bases at J, leaving 9 bases unmatched. The CDR3 runs to 16 residues. CDR1 and CDR2 (germline): SGHNT, YYREEE (reference sequence).

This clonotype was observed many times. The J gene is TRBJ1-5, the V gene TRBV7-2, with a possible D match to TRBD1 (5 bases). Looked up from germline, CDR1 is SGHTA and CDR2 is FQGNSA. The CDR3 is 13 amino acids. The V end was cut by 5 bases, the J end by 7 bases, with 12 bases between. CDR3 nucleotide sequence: TGTGCCAGCAGCGGCCGAGGGGACCAGCCCCAGCATTTT. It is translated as CASSGRGDQPQHF.

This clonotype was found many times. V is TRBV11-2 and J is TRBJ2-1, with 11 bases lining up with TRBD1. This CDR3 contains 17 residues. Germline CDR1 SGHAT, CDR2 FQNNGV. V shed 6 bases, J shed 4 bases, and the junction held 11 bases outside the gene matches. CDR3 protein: CASRVGGTGGDYNEQFF. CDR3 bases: TGTGCCAGCAGAGTTGGGGGGACAGGGGGGGATTACAATGAGCAGTTCTTC.

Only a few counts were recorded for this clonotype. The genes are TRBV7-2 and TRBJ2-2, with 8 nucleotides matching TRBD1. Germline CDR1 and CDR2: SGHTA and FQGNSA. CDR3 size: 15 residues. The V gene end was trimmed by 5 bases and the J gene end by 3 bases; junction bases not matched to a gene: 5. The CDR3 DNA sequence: TGTGCCAGCAGCCAGGACAGGGCGGACACCGGGGAGCTGTTTTTT. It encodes CASSQDRADTGELFF.

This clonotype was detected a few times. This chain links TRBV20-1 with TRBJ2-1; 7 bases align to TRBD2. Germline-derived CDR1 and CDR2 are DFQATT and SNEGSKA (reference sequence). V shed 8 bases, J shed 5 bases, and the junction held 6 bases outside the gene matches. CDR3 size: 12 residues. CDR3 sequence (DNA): TGCAGTCAAGCGGGACCCCACAATGAGCAGTTCTTC. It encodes CSQAGPHNEQFF.

Here the CDR3 reads CASTGAGIYSNQPQHF. As DNA, the CDR3 is TGTGCCAGCACCGGGGCCGGGATTTATAGCAATCAGCCCCAGCATTTT. The chain recombines TRBV6-6 with TRBJ1-5; D may be TRBD1 (5 bases). The CDR3 totals 16 residues. The germline CDR1 and CDR2 sequences are MNHNY and SVGAGI (reference sequence). V was clipped by 7 bases and J by 0 bases, with 16 bases between them.